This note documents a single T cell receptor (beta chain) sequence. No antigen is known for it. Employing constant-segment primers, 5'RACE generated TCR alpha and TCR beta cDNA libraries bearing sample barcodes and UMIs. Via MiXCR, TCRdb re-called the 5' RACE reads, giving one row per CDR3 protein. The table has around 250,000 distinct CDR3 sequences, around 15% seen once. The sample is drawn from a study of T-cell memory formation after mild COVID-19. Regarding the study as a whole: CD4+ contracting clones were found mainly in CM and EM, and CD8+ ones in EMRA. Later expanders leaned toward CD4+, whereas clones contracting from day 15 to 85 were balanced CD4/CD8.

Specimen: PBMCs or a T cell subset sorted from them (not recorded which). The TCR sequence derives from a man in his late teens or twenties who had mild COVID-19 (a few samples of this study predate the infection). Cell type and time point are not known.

The CDR3 DNA follows: TGTGCCAGCAGCTCGACAGGGGCCAACTACTACGAGCAGTACGTC. Translating it yields CASSSTGANYYEQYV. The chain has TRBV7-9 and TRBJ2-7, with 8 bases aligning to TRBD1. The J segment lost 3 bases and the V segment lost 4 bases, leaving 8 bases of the junction unmatched. Germline V CDR1 and CDR2: SEHNR, FQNEAQ (reference sequence). The CDR3 extends over 15 amino acids.